This T cell receptor (beta chain) was recorded in a study of T cell responses to AZD1222 COVID-19 vaccine. Study-level points and caveats: Clonal diversity may have been underestimated in mostly white British donors. Targeting of unmutated variant regions was reportedly seen in nearly half of spike-specific TCRs. Spike was spanned by vaccine-associated CD4 TCRs, which were dominant at 160-218 and 743-854.

Combined were second doses at about 4 or about 12 weeks. The CDR3 length is 14 residues. The germline V gene has CDR1 MNHEY and CDR2 SVGEGT. Trimming shortened V by 6 bases and J by 5 bases, and 16 bases separated the two germline ends. With regard to this clone: Its specificity is unknown.

Data came from immunoSEQ multiplex PCR; TCRdb stores just in-frame clones and leaves some out. The sample yields over 130,000 clones, approximately 92% seen once. The rearrangement uses TRBV6-2 or TRBV6-3 and TRBJ1-2; perhaps TRBD1 as D (5 bases). The sequence came from an adult who received the AZD1222 COVID-19 vaccine. The sample was peripheral blood, taken 28 days after the second AZD1222 dose. The DNA of the CDR3 is TGTGCCAGCAGCTATGACAGAAAATTTTATGGCTACACCTTC. Translated, it gives CASSYDRKFYGYTF.